A single sample is the source of the 21 T cell receptor beta chains below, sequenced in a study of T cell responses to AZD1222 COVID-19 vaccine. Method: immunoSEQ multiplex PCR; TCRdb's copy keeps in-frame clones and lacks some. In the table there are fewer than 120,000 clones, about 81% of which are singletons. Sample: peripheral blood, taken on day 0 of AZD1222 vaccination. Every receptor here comes from an adult in good health.

The chain uses TRBV9 and TRBJ2-1; TRBD2 matches at 10 bases. With 3 bases clipped from V and 4 bases from J, the junction kept 10 bases outside the gene matches. CDR3 length: 17 amino acids. Germline values: CDR1 SGDLS, CDR2 YYNGEE. This CDR3 reads CASSGRIPGLAYNEQFF. The CDR3 coding sequence is TGTGCCAGCAGCGGACGCATACCGGGACTAGCGTACAATGAGCAGTTCTTC. Based on the CDR3 plus reference TRBV9 and TRBJ2-1, the full variable domain is DSGVTQTPKHLITATGQRVTLRCSPRSGDLSVYWYQQSLDQGLQFLIQYYNGEERAKGNILERFSAQQFPDLHSELNLSSLELGDSALYFCASSGRIPGLAYNEQFFGPGTRLTVL.

The chain uses TRBV19 and TRBJ1-2; 7 bases match TRBD1. Germline-derived CDR1 and CDR2 are LNHDA and SQIVND (reference sequence). This CDR3 is 14 amino acids long. The J segment lost 4 bases and the V segment lost 5 bases, leaving 7 bases of the junction unmatched. The CDR3 DNA sequence: TGTGCCAGTAGTGTCGGGACAGTTAGCTATGGCTACACCTTC. Amino acid sequence: CASSVGTVSYGYTF.

The chain combines TRBV11-2 with TRBJ1-1; perhaps TRBD1 as D (6 bases). The CDR3 sequence is 15 residues long. Trimming removed 1 base from V and 6 bases from J, with 15 bases in between. Germline V gives CDR1 SGHAT, CDR2 FQNNGV. The CDR3 DNA follows: TGTGCCAGCAGCTTAGTGTCGACAGGCGAATCTGAAGCTTTCTTT. Translating gives CASSLVSTGESEAFF.

This chain connects TRBV19 to TRBJ2-2, with D perhaps TRBD1 or TRBD2 (5 bases each). Germline V gives CDR1 LNHDA, CDR2 SQIVND (reference sequence). The CDR3 contains 12 residues. V lost 9 bases to trimming and J lost 5 bases, with 10 bases between them. The CDR3 nucleotides are TGTGCCAGCGAGGGGCAAACCGGGGAGCTGTTTTTT. It specifies CASEGQTGELFF.

Only a few counts were recorded for this clone. This rearrangement joins TRBV6-2 or TRBV6-3 to TRBJ1-4; D not certain. V was clipped by 2 bases and J by 7 bases, with 8 bases between them. Per the germline V gene, CDR1 is MNHEY and CDR2 is SVGEGT. The CDR3 runs to 13 residues. The CDR3 DNA is TGTGCCAGCAGTTACCTCAGGTTTGAAAAACTGTTTTTT. This encodes CASSYLRFEKLFF.

This sequence joins TRBV5-1 and TRBJ1-1; TRBD1 aligns across 7 bases. The germline CDR1 and CDR2 sequences are SGHRS and YFSETQ. This CDR3 region has 16 residues. Trimming at V came to 1 base and at J to 1 base, leaving 7 bases not matched to a gene. CDR3 in amino acids: CASSLQGGNRNTEAFF. The CDR3 DNA follows: TGCGCCAGCAGCTTGCAGGGGGGGAATCGGAACACTGAAGCTTTCTTT.

The V and J genes are TRBV18 and TRBJ1-1; D is undetermined. Trimming shortened V by 1 base and J by 1 base, and 13 bases separated the two germline ends. This CDR3 is built from 16 residues. Germline CDR1 reads KGHSH; CDR2 reads LQKENI. CDR3 coding DNA: TGTGCCAGCTCACCACGCGGAGGGTCTCGGAACACTGAAGCTTTCTTT. Its protein product is CASSPRGGSRNTEAFF.

This clone was seen more than once but under ten times. This rearrangement joins TRBV7-2 to TRBJ1-4; 7 positions match TRBD1. The ends lost 1 base at V and 11 bases at J; junction bases unmatched: 7. The germline V gene has CDR1 SGHTA and CDR2 FQGNSA. This CDR3 is built from 14 residues. CDR3 nucleotides: TGTGCCAGCAGCTTAGAGGGGGCTCTTGGGAAACTGTTTTTT. This codes for CASSLEGALGKLFF.

This clone appeared a few times. The V gene is TRBV9, the J gene TRBJ2-1; unclear D gene. Trimming shortened V by 0 bases and J by 1 base, and 5 bases separated the two germline ends. The CDR3 contains 14 residues. The germline gives CDR1 SGDLS, CDR2 YYNGEE. The CDR3 DNA is TGTGCCAGCAGCGTAGTATTATCCTACAATGAGCAGTTCTTC. Its protein is CASSVVLSYNEQFF.

This clone appeared once. The genes are TRBV6-2 or TRBV6-3 and TRBJ1-2, with 8 bases lining up with TRBD1. Trimming cost V 0 bases and J 6 bases; bases outside gene matches: 3. CDR1 is MNHEY, CDR2 SVGEGT, per germline. This CDR3 has 14 residues. The CDR3 nucleotides read TGTGCCAGCAGTTACTCGAGACAGGGGCATGGCTACACCTTC. Protein: CASSYSRQGHGYTF.

The chain uses TRBV7-9 and TRBJ2-3, with D unclear. The V gene lost 2 bases and the J gene lost 5 bases, with 11 bases spanning the gap. Germline lookup yields CDR1 SEHNR and CDR2 FQNEAQ (reference sequence). The CDR3 is 14 residues long. The CDR3 reads CASSLSVSQDTQYF. The CDR3 DNA reads TGTGCCAGCAGCTTATCGGTCTCTCAAGATACGCAGTATTTT.

In its sample, this clone was seen a few times. The chain couples TRBV5-6 to TRBJ1-2; 8 positions agree with TRBD1. Germline assignment: CDR1 SGHDT and CDR2 YYEEEE. The CDR3 runs to 16 residues. Germline trimming cut 4 bases from V and 4 bases from J; bases unmatched to any gene: 12. The CDR3 region has the DNA TGTGCCAGCAGCCCAATGACAGGGGCTAAAGTCTATGGCTACACCTTC. Encoded protein: CASSPMTGAKVYGYTF.

This clone came up a few times. V and J are TRBV28 and TRBJ1-2; 8 bases match TRBD1. The CDR3 has 14 residues. V trimming: 5 bases; J trimming: 7 bases; junction bases outside the gene matches: 9. Germline CDR1 is MDHEN and CDR2 is SYDVKM. The CDR3 reads CASSVTGVSGGYTF. As DNA, the CDR3 is TGTGCCAGCAGTGTGACAGGGGTTTCTGGTGGCTACACCTTC.

In its sample, this clone was seen a few times. The chain combines TRBV4-3 with TRBJ1-4; no clear D gene. Germline loops: CDR1 LGHNA, CDR2 YSLEER. Trimming shortened V by 0 bases and J by 4 bases, and 6 bases separated the two germline ends. The CDR3 contains 14 residues. CDR3 sequence: CASSQDSSNEKLFF. The CDR3 DNA reads as TGCGCCAGCAGCCAAGATTCCAGTAATGAAAAACTGTTTTTT.

The chain has TRBV6-5 and TRBJ1-2, with a weak D call TRBD1 (5 bases). Per germline, CDR1 MNHEY and CDR2 SVGAGI. Trimming pared 4 bases from V and 3 bases from J, leaving 9 bases between. This CDR3 has 13 amino acids. CDR3 amino acids: CASSSTGHYGYTF. CDR3 nucleotides: TGTGCCAGCAGTTCAACAGGTCACTATGGCTACACCTTC.

J is TRBJ1-3 and V is TRBV5-1, with 10 bases fitting TRBD1. Germline values: CDR1 SGHRS, CDR2 YFSETQ. V trimming: 7 bases; J trimming: 3 bases; junction bases outside the gene matches: 10. This CDR3 has 16 residues. The CDR3 DNA sequence: TGCGCCAGCGCAACCGGGACAGGGGCGGTTGGAAACACCATATATTTT. Protein: CASATGTGAVGNTIYF.

The rearrangement uses TRBV3-1 (or the pseudogene TRBV3-2) and TRBJ2-7; no clear D gene. The CDR3 covers 12 residues. The germline V gene encodes CDR1 LGHDT and CDR2 YNNKEL (reference sequence). The V end lost 1 base, the J end lost 5 bases, and 6 bases lay between the germline ends. CDR3 sequence: CASSQAPHEQYF. CDR3 in DNA: TGTGCCAGCAGCCAAGCGCCCCACGAGCAGTACTTC.

The V and J genes are TRBV27 and TRBJ2-7; weak D call: TRBD1 (5 bases). Per the germline V gene, CDR1 is MNHEY and CDR2 is SMNVEV (reference sequence). This CDR3 is 15 amino acids long. The germline V and J ends were trimmed by 5 bases and 3 bases, with 17 bases remaining between them. CDR3 bases: TGTGCCAGCAGTCCCTACTTCGACAGTAACTACGAGCAGTACTTC. It is translated as CASSPYFDSNYEQYF.

The chain uses TRBV15 and TRBJ2-7, with 8 bases aligning to TRBD2. Germline V gene lookup returns CDR1 LNHNV and CDR2 YYDKDF (reference sequence). CDR3 size: 15 residues. V was clipped by 5 bases and J by 6 bases; unmatched bases: 12. The CDR3 DNA reads TGTGCCACCAGCCTACTAGCGGAACTTCGGGGCGAGCAGTACTTC. Translation gives CATSLLAELRGEQYF.

The genes are TRBV28 and TRBJ1-1; D gene ambiguous. The germline gives CDR1 MDHEN, CDR2 SYDVKM. The CDR3 is 11 residues long. Trimming shortened V by 5 bases and J by 5 bases, and 6 bases separated the two germline ends. The CDR3 DNA reads as TGTGCCAGCAGTCCCCGAACTGAAGCTTTCTTT. This translates into CASSPRTEAFF.

The V gene is TRBV28, the J gene TRBJ2-7; 8 nucleotides match TRBD1. CDR1 and CDR2 from the germline V gene are MDHEN and SYDVKM. The ends lost 1 base at V and 6 bases at J; junction bases unmatched: 11. CDR3 length: 16 residues. CDR3 region: CASSLLDGDRSIEQYF. CDR3 bases: TGTGCCAGCAGTTTATTAGACGGGGACAGGTCAATCGAGCAGTACTTC.